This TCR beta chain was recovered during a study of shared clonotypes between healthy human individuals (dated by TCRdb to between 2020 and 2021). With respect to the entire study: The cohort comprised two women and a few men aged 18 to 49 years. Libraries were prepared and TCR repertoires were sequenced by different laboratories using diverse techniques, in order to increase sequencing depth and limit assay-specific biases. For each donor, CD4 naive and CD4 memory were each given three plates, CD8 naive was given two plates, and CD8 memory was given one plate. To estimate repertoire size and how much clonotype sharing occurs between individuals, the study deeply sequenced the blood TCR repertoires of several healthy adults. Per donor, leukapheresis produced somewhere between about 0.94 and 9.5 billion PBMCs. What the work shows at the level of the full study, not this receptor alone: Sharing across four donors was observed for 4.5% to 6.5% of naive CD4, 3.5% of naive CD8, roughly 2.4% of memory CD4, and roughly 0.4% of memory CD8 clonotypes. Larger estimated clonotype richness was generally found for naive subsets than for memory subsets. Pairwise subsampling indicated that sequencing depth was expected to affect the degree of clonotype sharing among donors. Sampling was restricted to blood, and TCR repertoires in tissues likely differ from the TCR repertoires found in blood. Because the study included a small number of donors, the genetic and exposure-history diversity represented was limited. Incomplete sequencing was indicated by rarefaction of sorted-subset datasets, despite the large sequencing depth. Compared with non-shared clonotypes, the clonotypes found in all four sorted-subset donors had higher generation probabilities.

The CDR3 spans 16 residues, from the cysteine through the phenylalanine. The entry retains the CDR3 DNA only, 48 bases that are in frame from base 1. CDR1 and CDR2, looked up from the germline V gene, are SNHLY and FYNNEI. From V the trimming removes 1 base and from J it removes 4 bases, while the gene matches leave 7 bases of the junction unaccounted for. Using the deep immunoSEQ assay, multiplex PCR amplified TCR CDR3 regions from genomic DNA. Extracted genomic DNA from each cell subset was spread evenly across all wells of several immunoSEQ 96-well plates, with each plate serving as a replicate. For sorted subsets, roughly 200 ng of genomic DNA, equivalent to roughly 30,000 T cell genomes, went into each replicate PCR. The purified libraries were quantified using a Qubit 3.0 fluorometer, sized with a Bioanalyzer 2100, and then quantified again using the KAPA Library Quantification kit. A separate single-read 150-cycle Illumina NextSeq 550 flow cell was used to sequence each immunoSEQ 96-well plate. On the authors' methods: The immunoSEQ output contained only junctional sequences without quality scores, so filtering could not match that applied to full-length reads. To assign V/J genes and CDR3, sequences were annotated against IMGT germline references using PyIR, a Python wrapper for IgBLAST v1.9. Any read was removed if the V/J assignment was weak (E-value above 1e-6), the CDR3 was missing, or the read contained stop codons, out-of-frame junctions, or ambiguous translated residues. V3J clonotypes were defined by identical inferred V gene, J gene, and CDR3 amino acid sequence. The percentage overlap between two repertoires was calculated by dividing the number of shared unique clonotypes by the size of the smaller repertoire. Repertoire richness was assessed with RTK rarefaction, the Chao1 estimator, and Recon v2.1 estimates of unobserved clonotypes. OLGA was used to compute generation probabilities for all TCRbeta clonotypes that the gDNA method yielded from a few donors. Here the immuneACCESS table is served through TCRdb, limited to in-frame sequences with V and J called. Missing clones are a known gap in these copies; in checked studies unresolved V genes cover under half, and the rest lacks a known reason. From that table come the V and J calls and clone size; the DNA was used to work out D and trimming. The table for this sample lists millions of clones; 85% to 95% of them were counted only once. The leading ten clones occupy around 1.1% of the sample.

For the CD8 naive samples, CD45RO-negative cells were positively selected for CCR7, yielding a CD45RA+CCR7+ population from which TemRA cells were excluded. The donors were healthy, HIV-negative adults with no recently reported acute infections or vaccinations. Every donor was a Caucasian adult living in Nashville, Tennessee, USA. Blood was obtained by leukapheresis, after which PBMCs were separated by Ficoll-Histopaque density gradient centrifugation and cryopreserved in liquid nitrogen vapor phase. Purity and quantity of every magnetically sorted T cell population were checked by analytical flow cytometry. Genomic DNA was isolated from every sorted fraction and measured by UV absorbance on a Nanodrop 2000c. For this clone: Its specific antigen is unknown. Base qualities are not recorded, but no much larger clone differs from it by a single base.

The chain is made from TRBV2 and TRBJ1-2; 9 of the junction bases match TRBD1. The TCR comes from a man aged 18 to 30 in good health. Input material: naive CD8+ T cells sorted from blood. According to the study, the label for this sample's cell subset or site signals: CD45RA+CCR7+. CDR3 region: CASSEEVGQGFYGYTF. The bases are TGTGCCAGCAGTGAAGAGGTGGGACAGGGATTCTATGGCTACACCTTC.